This T cell receptor beta chain was recorded in a study of blood T cells in healthy people across ages. As to this clonotype: Antigen unknown.

A second PCR, run for about 7 to 11 cycles, used a sample-barcoded 5' primer plus a J-beta primer mix. A minimum of 2.5 million CDR3-containing paired-end reads was obtained for each sample. Via MiXCR, TCRdb re-called the 5' RACE reads, giving one row per CDR3 protein. Seen here are approximately 1.5 million distinct CDR3 sequences, around 36% observed once, and the top ten hold about 10%. Approximately 10 milliliters of peripheral blood were drawn from each donor into EDTA-treated tubes. With V trimmed by 6 bases and J by 9 bases, 12 bases remained unmatched. The CDR3 loop spans 14 amino acids. From germline, CDR1 is SQVTM and CDR2 ANQGSEA. Study results and limitations: Higher diversity, along with more naive CD4+ cells, distinguished long-lived donors from aged donors.

Sequencing was performed on blood. V gene TRBV29-1 combines with J gene TRBJ2-1, with TRBD1 matching over 9 bases. The TCR was taken from a woman in her 30s in good health. Here the CDR3 reads CSVGTGKGGGEQFF. CDR3 DNA: TGCAGCGTGGGGACAGGGAAGGGGGGAGGTGAGCAGTTCTTC.